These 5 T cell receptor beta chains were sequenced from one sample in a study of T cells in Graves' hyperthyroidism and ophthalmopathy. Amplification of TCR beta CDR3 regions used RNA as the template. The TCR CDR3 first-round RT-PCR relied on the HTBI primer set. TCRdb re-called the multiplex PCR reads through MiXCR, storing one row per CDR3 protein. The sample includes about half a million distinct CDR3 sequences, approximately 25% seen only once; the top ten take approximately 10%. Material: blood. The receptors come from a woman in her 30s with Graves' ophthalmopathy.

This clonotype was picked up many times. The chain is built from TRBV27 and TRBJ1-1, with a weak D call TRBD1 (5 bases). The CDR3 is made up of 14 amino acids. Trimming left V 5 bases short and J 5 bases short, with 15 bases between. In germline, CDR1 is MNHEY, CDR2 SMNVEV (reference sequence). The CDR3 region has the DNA TGTGCCAGCAGTGCCCAGGGTGTATTTACTGAAGCTTTCTTT. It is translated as CASSAQGVFTEAFF.

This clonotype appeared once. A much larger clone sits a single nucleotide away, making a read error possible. The CDR3 region is CASSQVPRNTIYF. Here the CDR3 DNA reads TGTGCCAGCAGCCAGGTCCCTAGAAACACCATATATTTT. The genes are TRBV7-9 and TRBJ1-3; D is uncertain. CDR3 length: 13 amino acids. Germline V gives CDR1 SEHNR, CDR2 FQNEAQ (reference sequence). The ends were cut back, 5 bases at V and 5 bases at J, with 10 bases in the middle. The full variable domain, with the rest looked up from reference TRBV7-9 and TRBJ1-3, is DTGVSQNPRHKITKRGQNVTFRCDPISEHNRLYWYRQTLGQGPEFLTYFQNEAQLEKSRLLSDRFSAERPKGSFSTLEIQRTEQGDSAMYLCASSQVPRNTIYFGEGSWLTVV.

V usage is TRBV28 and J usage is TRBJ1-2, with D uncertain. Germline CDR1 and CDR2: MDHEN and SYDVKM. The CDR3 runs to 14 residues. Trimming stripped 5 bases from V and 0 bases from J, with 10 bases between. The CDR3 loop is CASSPLDPNYGYTF. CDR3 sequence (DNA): TGTGCCAGCAGTCCACTCGATCCTAACTATGGCTACACCTTC.

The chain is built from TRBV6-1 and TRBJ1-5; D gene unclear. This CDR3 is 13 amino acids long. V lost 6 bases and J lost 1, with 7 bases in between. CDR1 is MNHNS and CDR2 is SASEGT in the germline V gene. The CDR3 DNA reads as TGTGCCAGCAGAGGATTCAGCAATCAGCCCCAGCATTTT. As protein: CASRGFSNQPQHF.

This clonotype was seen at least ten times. CDR3 DNA sequence: TGTGCCAGCAGCTGGGGGCCTTTTATGAACACTGAAGCTTTCTTT. Protein: CASSWGPFMNTEAFF. The V call is TRBV5-5, the J call TRBJ1-1; tentative D call: TRBD1 (6 bases). The V end was cut by 3 bases, the J end by 0 bases, with 12 bases between. The germline CDR1 and CDR2 sequences are SGHKS and YYEKEE (reference sequence). The CDR3 has 15 residues.